This section outlines one T cell receptor (beta chain) sequence together with its context. How the authors handled the data: The authors estimated nucleated cell counts from reference gene primer amplification. Profiling relied on immunoSEQ multiplex PCR, and the TCRdb table lists in-frame clones only, not all of them. That table supplies the V and J calls and clone size; D and trimming were determined from the DNA. Counted here are about 160,000 clones, about four fifths occurring once; the ten biggest clones make up around 13%. This sample was included in a study of blood T cell repertoires in COVID-19. On the study more broadly: Sample material is recorded as cDNA or gDNA derived from T cells, B-cell-depleted T cells, or PBMCs.

The clonotype was recovered from a man in his 70s who had recovered from COVID-19. The material sequenced was peripheral blood.

Written as DNA, the CDR3 is TGTGCCAGCAGTCCCGGACTAGCGGGAGTCTTGACCCACAAAAACATTCAGTACTTC. Protein sequence: CASSPGLAGVLTHKNIQYF. The genes are TRBV28 and TRBJ2-4; 13 nucleotides line up with TRBD2. Germline lookup yields CDR1 MDHEN and CDR2 SYDVKM. This CDR3 spans 19 amino acids. V was pared by 5 bases and J by 3 bases, with 13 bases of the junction left unmatched. Filled out from reference TRBV28 and TRBJ2-4, the complete variable domain reads DVKVTQSSRYLVKRTGEKVFLECVQDMDHENMFWYRQDPGLGLRLIYFSYDVKMKEKGDIPEGYSVSREKKERFSLILESASTNQTSMYLCASSPGLAGVLTHKNIQYFGAGTRLSVL.